This paragraph covers one T cell receptor (beta chain) sequence. Per the study methods: Amplification of reference gene primers provided the estimated nucleated cell counts. TCRdb's copy holds only in-frame clones and misses some; the assay was immunoSEQ multiplex PCR. That table is the source of V, J and clone size, and D and trimming were worked out from the DNA. This table has around 130,000 clones, over 60% appearing once. The CDR3 sequence is 13 residues long. The V gene lost 7 bases and the J gene lost 3 bases, with 12 bases spanning the gap. This sample is part of a study of blood T cell repertoires in COVID-19. Overall study context: The origin of the acute and convalescent COVID-19 samples was the United States, Italy and Spain. PBMCs, B-cell-depleted T cells, or T cells provided the cDNA or gDNA that made up the material.

The V call is TRBV12-3 or TRBV12-4, the J call TRBJ1-2; a possible D gene is TRBD1 (6 bases). The sample taken for sequencing was peripheral blood. This TCR came from a human donor in a cohort sampled during active COVID-19. The CDR3 DNA sequence: TGTGCCAGCACTCAACAGGGCTACTATGGCTACACCTTC. It is translated as CASTQQGYYGYTF.